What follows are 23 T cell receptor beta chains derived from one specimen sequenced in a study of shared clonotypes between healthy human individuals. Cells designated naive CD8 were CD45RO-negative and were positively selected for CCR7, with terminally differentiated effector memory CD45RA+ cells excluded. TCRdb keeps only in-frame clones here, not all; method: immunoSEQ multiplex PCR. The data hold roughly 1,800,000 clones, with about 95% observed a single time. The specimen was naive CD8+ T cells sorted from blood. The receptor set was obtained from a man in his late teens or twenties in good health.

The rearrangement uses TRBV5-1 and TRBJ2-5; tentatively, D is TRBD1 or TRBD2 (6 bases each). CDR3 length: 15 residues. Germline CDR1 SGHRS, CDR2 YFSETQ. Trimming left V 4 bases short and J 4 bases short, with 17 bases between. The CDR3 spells CASSGTGAARETQYF. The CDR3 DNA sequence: TGCGCCAGCAGCGGCACGGGGGCAGCGCGAGAGACCCAGTACTTC.

The CDR3 nucleotides read TGTGCCAGCAGCTTAGGGACACTCGGCAATGAGCAGTTCTTC. Protein product: CASSLGTLGNEQFF. The chain has TRBV7-6 and TRBJ2-1; a weak D match, TRBD1 (5 bases). In germline, CDR1 is SGHVS, CDR2 FNYEAQ. V was cut by 1 base and J by 6 bases, with 10 bases left in between. The CDR3 runs to 14 residues.

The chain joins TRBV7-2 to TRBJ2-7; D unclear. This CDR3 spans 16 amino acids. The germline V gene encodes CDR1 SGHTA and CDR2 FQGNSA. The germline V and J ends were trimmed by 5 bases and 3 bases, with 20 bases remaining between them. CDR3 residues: CASSLREQTNDYEQYF. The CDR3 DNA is TGTGCCAGCAGCCTCAGAGAACAGACAAACGACTACGAGCAGTACTTC.

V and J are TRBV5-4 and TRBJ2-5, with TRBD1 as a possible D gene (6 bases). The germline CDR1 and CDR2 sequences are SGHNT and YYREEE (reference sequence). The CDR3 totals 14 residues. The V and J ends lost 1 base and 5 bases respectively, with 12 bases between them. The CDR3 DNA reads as TGTGCCAGCAGCTTGAGATGGCAGGGGGAGACCCAGTACTTC. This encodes CASSLRWQGETQYF.

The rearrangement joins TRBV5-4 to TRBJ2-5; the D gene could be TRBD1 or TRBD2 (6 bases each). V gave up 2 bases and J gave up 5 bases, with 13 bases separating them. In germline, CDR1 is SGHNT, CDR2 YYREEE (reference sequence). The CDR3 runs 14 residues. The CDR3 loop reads CASSFSGGWETQYF. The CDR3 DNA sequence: TGTGCCAGCAGCTTTTCCGGGGGCTGGGAGACCCAGTACTTC.

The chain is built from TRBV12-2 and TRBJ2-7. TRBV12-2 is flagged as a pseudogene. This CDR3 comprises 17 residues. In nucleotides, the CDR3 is TGTGCAAGTCGCTCTCCAGGCGGGGACATACAACCCTACGAGCAGTACTTC. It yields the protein CASRSPGGDIQPYEQYF.

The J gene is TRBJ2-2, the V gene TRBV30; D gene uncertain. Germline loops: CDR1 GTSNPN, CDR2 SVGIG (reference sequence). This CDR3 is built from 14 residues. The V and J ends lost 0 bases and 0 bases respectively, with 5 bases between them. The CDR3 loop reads CAWSVRTNTGELFF. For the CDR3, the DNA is TGTGCCTGGAGTGTAAGGACGAACACCGGGGAGCTGTTTTTT.

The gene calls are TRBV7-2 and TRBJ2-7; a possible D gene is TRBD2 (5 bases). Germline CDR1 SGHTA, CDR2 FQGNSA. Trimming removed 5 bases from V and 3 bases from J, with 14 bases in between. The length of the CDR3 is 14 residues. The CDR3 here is CASSPGITGYEQYF. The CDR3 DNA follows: TGTGCCAGCAGCCCCGGGATAACGGGCTACGAGCAGTACTTC. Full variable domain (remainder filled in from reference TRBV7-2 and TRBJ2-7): GAGVSQSPSNKVTEKGKDVELRCDPISGHTALYWYRQSLGQGLEFLIYFQGNSAPDKSGLPSDRFSAERTGGSVSTLTIQRTQQEDSAVYLCASSPGITGYEQYFGPGTRLTVT.

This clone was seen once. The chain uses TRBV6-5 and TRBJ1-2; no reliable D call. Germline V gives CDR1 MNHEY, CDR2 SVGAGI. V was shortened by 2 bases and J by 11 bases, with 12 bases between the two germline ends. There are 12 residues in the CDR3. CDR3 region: CASSYDLLGYTF. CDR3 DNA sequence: TGTGCCAGCAGTTACGACCTCCTGGGGTACACCTTC.

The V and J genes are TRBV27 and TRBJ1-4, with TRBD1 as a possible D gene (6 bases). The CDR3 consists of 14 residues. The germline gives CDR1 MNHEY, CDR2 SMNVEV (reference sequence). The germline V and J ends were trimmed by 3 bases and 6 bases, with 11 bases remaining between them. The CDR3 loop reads CASSLTQGYEKLFF. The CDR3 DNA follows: TGTGCCAGCAGTTTGACACAGGGATATGAAAAACTGTTTTTT.

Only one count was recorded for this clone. The CDR3 here is CSGGGGGLAVADTQYF. The CDR3 nucleotides are TGCAGCGGTGGCGGGGGGGGACTAGCGGTAGCAGATACGCAGTATTTT. The J gene is TRBJ2-3, the V gene TRBV29-1; the match to TRBD2 covers 11 bases. The ends lost 7 bases at V and 4 bases at J; junction bases unmatched: 13. This CDR3 has 16 amino acids. CDR1 and CDR2 (germline): SQVTM, ANQGSEA.

The CDR3 nucleotides read TGTGCCAGCAGCTGGGCCACTGAAGCTTTCTTT. Amino acid sequence: CASSWATEAFF. The chain links TRBV5-6 to TRBJ1-1; D gene uncertain. Looked up from germline, CDR1 is SGHDT and CDR2 is YYEEEE. The CDR3 is 11 residues long. V was cut by 3 bases and J by 4 bases, with 4 bases left in between. The whole variable domain, filled in from reference TRBV5-6 and TRBJ1-1, reads DAGVTQSPTHLIKTRGQQVTLRCSPKSGHDTVSWYQQALGQGPQFIFQYYEEEERQRGNFPDRFSGHQFPNYSSELNVNALLLGDSALYLCASSWATEAFFGQGTRLTVV.

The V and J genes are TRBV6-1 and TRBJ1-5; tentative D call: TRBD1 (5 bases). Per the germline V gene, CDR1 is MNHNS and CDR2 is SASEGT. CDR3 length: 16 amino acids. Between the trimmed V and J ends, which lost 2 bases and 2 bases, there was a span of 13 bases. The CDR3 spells CASSELGGLGNQPQHF. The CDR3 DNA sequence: TGTGCCAGCAGTGAACTTGGGGGTTTAGGCAATCAGCCCCAGCATTTT.

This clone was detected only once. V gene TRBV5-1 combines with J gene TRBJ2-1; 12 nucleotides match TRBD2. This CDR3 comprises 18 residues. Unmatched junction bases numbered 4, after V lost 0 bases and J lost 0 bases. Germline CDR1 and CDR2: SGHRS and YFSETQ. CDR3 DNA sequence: TGCGCCAGCAGCTTGGCTAGGACTAGCGGGGTCTCCTACAATGAGCAGTTCTTC. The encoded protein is CASSLARTSGVSYNEQFF.

CDR3 residues: CASLRGTTDNEQFF. As DNA, the CDR3 is TGTGCCAGCCTTCGCGGGACTACCGACAATGAGCAGTTCTTC. The chain is built from TRBV28 and TRBJ2-1; TRBD2 aligns across 7 bases. This CDR3 is 14 amino acids long. Germline V CDR1 and CDR2: MDHEN, SYDVKM. V lost 8 bases, J lost 5 bases, and 9 bases stayed unmatched.

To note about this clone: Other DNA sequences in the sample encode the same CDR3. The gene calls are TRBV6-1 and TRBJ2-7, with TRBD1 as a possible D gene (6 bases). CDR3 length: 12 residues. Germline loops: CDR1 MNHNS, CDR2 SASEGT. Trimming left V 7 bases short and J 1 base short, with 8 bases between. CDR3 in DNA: TGTGCCAGCAATACAGGGTCCTACGAGCAGTACTTC. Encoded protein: CASNTGSYEQYF.

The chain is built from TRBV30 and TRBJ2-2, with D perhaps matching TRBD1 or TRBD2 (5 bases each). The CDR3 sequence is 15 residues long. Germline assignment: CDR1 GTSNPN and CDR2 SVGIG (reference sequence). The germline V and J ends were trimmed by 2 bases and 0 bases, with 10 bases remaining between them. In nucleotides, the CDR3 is TGTGCCTGGAGTACCGGGACCTCGAACACCGGGGAGCTGTTTTTT. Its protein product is CAWSTGTSNTGELFF.

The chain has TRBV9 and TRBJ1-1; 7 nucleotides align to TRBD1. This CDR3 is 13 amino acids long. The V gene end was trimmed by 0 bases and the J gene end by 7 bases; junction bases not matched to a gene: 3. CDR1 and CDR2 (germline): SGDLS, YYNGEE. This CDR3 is CASSVEGANEAFF. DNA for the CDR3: TGTGCCAGCAGCGTAGAGGGGGCAAATGAAGCTTTCTTT.

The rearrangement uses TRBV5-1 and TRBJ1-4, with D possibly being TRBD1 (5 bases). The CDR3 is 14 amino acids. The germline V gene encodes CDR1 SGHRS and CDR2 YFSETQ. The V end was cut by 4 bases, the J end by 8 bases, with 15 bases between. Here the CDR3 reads CASSTRGEEEKLFF. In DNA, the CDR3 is TGCGCCAGCAGCACAAGGGGCGAAGAAGAAAAACTGTTTTTT. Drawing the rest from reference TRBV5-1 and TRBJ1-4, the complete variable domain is KAGVTQTPRYLIKTRGQQVTLSCSPISGHRSVSWYQQTPGQGLQFLFEYFSETQRNKGNFPGRFSGRQFSNSRSEMNVSTLELGDSALYLCASSTRGEEEKLFFGSGTQLSVL.

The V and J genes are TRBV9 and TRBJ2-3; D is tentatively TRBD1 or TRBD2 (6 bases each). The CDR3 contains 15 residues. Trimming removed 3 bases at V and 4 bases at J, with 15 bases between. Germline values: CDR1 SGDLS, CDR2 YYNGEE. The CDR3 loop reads CASSEGDWGPDTQYF. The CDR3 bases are TGTGCCAGCAGCGAGGGGGACTGGGGCCCAGATACGCAGTATTTT.

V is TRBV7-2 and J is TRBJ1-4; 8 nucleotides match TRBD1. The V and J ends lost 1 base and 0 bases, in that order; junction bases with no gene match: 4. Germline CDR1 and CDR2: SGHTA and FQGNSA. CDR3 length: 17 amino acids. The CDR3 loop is CASSLEQGVATNEKLFF. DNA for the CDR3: TGTGCCAGCAGCTTAGAACAGGGGGTAGCAACTAATGAAAAACTGTTTTTT.

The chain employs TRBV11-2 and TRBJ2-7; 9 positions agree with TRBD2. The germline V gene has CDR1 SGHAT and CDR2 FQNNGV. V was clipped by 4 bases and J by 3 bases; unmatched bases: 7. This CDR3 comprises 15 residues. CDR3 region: CASSSISSGVYEQYF. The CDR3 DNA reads TGTGCCAGCAGCTCCATTTCTAGCGGGGTCTACGAGCAGTACTTC.

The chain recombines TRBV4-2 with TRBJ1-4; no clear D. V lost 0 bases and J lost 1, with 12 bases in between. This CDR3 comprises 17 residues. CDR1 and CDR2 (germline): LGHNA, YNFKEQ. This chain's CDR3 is CASSQEFTGVTNEKLFF. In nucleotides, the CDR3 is TGTGCCAGCAGCCAAGAATTTACGGGAGTAACTAATGAAAAACTGTTTTTT.